A selection of T cell receptor beta chains follows, all from one sample in a study of T cells in Graves' hyperthyroidism and ophthalmopathy. TCRdb reanalysed the multiplex PCR reads using MiXCR and keeps one entry per CDR3 protein. The profile shows about 570,000 distinct CDR3 sequences, 46% of them singletons. Sequencing was carried out using peripheral blood or thyroid tissue (not recorded which). The receptor set was obtained from an adult woman with Graves' disease, either hyperthyroidism or ophthalmopathy (not recorded which). Both conserved end residues are part of each CDR3. Fields, in order: clone size, D gene, J gene, V gene, CDR3 DNA, CDR3 protein. A D gene is named only where the DNA matches it firmly. Expanded clones are given a class, and other clones once, few, many or no size at all.

many,.,TRBJ2-7,TRBV15,TGTGCCACCAGCAGAGATGTGAACATCTACGAGCAGTACTTC,CATSRDVNIYEQYF
.,.,TRBJ1-4,TRBV5-1,TGCGCCAGCAGCTTGTTGGTACTGTTTTTT,CASSLLVLFF
few,.,TRBJ1-2,TRBV25-1,TGTGCCAGCGCGGAGGGGGATAACTATGGCTACACCTTC,CASAEGDNYGYTF
.,.,TRBJ2-5,TRBV7-8,TGTGCCAGCAGCCCTAGAGCGGTTCAAGAGACCCAGTACTTC,CASSPRAVQETQYF
.,TRBD1,TRBJ2-5,TRBV2,TGTGCCAGCAGGGGAGACGGGACAGGGGGGATCGGTGAGGAGACCCAGTACTTC,CASRGDGTGGIGEETQYF
many,TRBD2,TRBJ2-5,TRBV12-3/TRBV12-4,TGTGCCAGCAGTCCGACTAGCGGGCCCCTAGAGACCCAGTACTTC,CASSPTSGPLETQYF
.,.,TRBJ1-6,TRBV10-3,TGTGCCATCAGTGAGCCGGGGGTAGCCTCACCCCTCCACTTT,CAISEPGVASPLHF
.,.,TRBJ1-1,TRBV20-1,TGCAGTGCCCAGAGGAGGGATGGAGGGAACACTGAAGCTTCCTTT,CSAQRRDGGNTEASF
many,.,TRBJ2-2,TRBV6-1,TGTGCCAGCCTAGCGAGCACCGGGGAGCTGTTTTTT,CASLASTGELFF
.,TRBD2,TRBJ2-1,TRBV20-1,TGCAGTGCCGCCGGGACTAGGCCCTACAATGAGCAGTTCTTC,CSAAGTRPYNEQFF
.,.,TRBJ1-4,TRBV10-3,TGTGCCATCAGTGAGGGGGGGGTCGGAGTTGAAAAACTGTTTTTT,CAISEGGVGVEKLFF
.,TRBD1,TRBJ1-5,TRBV7-9,TGTGCCAGCAGCTTAGGACGGACAGGGAATCAGCCCCAGCATTTT,CASSLGRTGNQPQHF
.,.,TRBJ1-1,TRBV29-1,TGCAGCGTTGACAGGGTGTTAGGCACTGAAGCTTTCTTT,CSVDRVLGTEAFF
.,.,TRBJ2-5,TRBV20-1,TGCAGTGCTAGAACTCGGGCCGCTCAAGAGACCCAGTACTTC,CSARTRAAQETQYF
.,.,TRBJ2-5,TRBV20-1,TGCAGTGCAAAGAATTATCAGGGTTTCCAGCCCCAGTACTTC,CSAKNYQGFQPQYF
.,TRBD2,TRBJ2-2,TRBV6-4,TGTGCCAGCAGTGACTCGACGGGGGGTCTAAACACCGGGGAGCTGTTTTTT,CASSDSTGGLNTGELFF
many,.,TRBJ2-2,TRBV12-5,TGTGCTAGTGGTTTGGGGGATCTCACCGGGGAGCTGTTTTTT,CASGLGDLTGELFF